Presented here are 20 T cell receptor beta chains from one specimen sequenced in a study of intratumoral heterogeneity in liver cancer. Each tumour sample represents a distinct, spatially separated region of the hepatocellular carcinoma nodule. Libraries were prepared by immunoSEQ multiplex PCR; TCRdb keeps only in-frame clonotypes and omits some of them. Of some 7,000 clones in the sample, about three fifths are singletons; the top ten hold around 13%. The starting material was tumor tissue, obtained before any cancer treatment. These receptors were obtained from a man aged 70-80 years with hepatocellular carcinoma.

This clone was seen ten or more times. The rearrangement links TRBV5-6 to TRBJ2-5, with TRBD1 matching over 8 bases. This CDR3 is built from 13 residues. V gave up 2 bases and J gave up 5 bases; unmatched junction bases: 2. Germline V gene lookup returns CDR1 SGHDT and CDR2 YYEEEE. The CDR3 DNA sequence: TGTGCCAGCAGCTTCAGGGGGCTGGAGACCCAGTACTTC. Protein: CASSFRGLETQYF.

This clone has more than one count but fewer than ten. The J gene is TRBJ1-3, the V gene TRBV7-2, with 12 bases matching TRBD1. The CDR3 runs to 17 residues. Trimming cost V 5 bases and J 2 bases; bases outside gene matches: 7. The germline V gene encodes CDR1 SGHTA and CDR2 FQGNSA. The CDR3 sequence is CASSPRRDRGPGNTIYF. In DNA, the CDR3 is TGTGCCAGCAGCCCGCGGAGGGACAGGGGGCCTGGAAACACCATATATTTT.

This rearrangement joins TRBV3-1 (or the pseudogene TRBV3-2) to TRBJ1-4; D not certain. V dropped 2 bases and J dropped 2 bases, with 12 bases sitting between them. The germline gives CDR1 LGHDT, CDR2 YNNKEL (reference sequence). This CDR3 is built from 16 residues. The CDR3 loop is CASSQRNSATNEKLFF. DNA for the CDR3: TGTGCCAGCAGCCAACGAAATTCAGCCACTAATGAAAAACTGTTTTTT.

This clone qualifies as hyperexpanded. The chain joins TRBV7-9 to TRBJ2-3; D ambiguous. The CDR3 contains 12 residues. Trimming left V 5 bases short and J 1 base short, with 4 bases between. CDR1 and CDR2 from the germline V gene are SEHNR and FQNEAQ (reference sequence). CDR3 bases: TGTGCCAGCAGCCGGGGCACAGATACGCAGTATTTT. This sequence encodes CASSRGTDTQYF.

CDR3: CASSKRGGSSYNEQFF. In DNA, the CDR3 is TGTGCCAGCAGCAAGCGGGGGGGCTCCTCCTACAATGAGCAGTTCTTC. The chain uses TRBV13 and TRBJ2-1, with 10 bases lining up with TRBD2. The ends lost 5 bases at V and 0 bases at J; junction bases unmatched: 4. Germline loops: CDR1 PRHDT, CDR2 FYEKMQ (reference sequence). The CDR3 runs 16 residues. Complete variable domain (other parts from reference TRBV13 and TRBJ2-1): AAGVIQSPRHLIKEKRETATLKCYPIPRHDTVYWYQQGPGQDPQFLISFYEKMQSDKGSIPDRFSAQQFSDYHSELNMSSLELGDSALYFCASSKRGGSSYNEQFFGPGTRLTVL.

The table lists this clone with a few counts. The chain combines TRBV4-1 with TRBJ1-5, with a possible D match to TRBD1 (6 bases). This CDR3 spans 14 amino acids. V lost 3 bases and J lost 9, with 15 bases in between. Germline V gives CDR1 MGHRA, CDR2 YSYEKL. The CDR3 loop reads CASSQTGALAPQHF. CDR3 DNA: TGCGCCAGCAGCCAGACAGGAGCTTTGGCGCCCCAGCATTTT.

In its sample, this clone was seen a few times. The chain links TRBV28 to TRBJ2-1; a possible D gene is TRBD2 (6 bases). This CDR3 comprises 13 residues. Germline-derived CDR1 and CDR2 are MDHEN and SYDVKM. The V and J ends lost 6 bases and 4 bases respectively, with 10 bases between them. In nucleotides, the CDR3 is TGTGCCAGCAGGGAGGGGCCGTACAATGAGCAGTTCTTC. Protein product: CASREGPYNEQFF.

The CDR3 reads CASSQGTGRNQPQHF. The CDR3 bases are TGTGCCAGCAGTCAGGGGACAGGGCGCAATCAGCCCCAGCATTTT. The genes are TRBV6-5 and TRBJ1-5; 9 positions agree with TRBD1. This CDR3 region has 15 residues. The germline V gene encodes CDR1 MNHEY and CDR2 SVGAGI. The V gene end was trimmed by 5 bases and the J gene end by 2 bases; junction bases not matched to a gene: 4.

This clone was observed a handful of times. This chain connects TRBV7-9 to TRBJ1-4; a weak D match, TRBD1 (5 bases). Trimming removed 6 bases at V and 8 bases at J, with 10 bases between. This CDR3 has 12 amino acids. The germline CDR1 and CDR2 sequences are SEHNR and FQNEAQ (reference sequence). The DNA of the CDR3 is TGTGCCAGCAGGTCGCAGGGCGAAAAACTGTTTTTT. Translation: CASRSQGEKLFF. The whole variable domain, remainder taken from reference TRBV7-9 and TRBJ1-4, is DTGVSQNPRHKITKRGQNVTFRCDPISEHNRLYWYRQTLGQGPEFLTYFQNEAQLEKSRLLSDRFSAERPKGSFSTLEIQRTEQGDSAMYLCASRSQGEKLFFGSGTQLSVL.

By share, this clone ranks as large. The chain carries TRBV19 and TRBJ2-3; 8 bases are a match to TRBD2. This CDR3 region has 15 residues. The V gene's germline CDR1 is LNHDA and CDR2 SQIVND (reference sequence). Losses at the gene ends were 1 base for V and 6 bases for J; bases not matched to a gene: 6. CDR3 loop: CASSIGSGGIDTQYF. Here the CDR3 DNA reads TGTGCCAGTAGTATAGGAAGCGGGGGAATTGATACGCAGTATTTT.

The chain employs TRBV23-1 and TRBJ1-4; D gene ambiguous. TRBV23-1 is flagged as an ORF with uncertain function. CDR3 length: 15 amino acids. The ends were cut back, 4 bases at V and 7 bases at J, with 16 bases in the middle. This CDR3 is CASSRQLSGGEKLFF. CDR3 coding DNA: TGCGCCAGCAGTCGTCAGCTTTCAGGAGGTGAAAAACTGTTTTTT.

For the CDR3, the DNA is TGCGCCAGCAGCTCCCGGGGACTAGCGGGGCTAGAGACCCAGTACTTC. It specifies CASSSRGLAGLETQYF. The chain uses TRBV5-1 and TRBJ2-5; 13 nucleotides align to TRBD2. V lost 3 bases and J lost 4; bases outside the gene matches: 6. The CDR3 is 16 amino acids. Germline CDR1 is SGHRS and CDR2 is YFSETQ.

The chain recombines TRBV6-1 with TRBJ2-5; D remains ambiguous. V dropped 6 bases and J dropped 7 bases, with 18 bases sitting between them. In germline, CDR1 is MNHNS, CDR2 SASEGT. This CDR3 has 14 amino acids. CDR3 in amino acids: CASSQSDGFWTQYF. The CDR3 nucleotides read TGTGCCAGCAGCCAATCGGACGGATTTTGGACCCAGTACTTC.

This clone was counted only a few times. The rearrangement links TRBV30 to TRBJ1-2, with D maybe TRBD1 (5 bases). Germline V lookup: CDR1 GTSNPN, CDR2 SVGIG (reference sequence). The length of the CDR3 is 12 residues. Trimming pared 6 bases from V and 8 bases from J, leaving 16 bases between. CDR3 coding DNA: TGTGCCTGTCATTGGGGGGGTAGGGGCTACACCTTC. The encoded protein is CACHWGGRGYTF.

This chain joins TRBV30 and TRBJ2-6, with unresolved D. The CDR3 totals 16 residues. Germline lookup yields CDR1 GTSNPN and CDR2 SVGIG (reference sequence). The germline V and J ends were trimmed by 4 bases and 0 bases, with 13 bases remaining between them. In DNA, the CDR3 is TGTGCCTGGAAGGCGGAATGGGTCTCTGGGGCCAACGTCCTGACTTTC. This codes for CAWKAEWVSGANVLTF.

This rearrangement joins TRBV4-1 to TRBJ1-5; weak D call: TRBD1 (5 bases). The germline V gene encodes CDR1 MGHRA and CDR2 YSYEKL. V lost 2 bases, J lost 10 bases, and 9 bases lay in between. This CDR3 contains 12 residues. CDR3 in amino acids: CASSQNQGPQHF. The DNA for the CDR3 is TGCGCCAGCAGCCAAAATCAGGGACCCCAGCATTTT.

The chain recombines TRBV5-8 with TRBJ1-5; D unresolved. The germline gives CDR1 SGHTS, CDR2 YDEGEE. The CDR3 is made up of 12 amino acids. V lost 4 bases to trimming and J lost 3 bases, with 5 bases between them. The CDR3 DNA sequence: TGTGCCAGCAGCCCCTACAATCAGCCCCAGCATTTT. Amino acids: CASSPYNQPQHF.

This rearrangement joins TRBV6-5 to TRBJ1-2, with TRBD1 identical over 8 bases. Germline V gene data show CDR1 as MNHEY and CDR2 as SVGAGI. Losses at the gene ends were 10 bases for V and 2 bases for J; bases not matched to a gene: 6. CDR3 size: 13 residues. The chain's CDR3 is CANQDRENYGYTF. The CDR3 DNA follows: TGTGCCAACCAGGACAGGGAGAACTATGGCTACACCTTC.

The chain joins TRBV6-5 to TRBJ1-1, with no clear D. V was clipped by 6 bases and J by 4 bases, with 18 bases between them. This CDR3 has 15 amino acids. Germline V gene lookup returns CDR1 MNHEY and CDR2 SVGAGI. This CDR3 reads CASRSTGVQGTEAFF. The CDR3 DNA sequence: TGTGCCAGCAGGTCAACCGGGGTCCAAGGCACTGAAGCTTTCTTT.

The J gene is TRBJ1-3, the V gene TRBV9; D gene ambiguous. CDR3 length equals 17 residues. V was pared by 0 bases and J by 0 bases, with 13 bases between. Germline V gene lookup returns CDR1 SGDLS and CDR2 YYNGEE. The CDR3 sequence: CASSVVDNTVSGNTIYF. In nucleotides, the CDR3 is TGTGCCAGCAGCGTAGTGGATAACACAGTCTCTGGAAACACCATATATTTT.